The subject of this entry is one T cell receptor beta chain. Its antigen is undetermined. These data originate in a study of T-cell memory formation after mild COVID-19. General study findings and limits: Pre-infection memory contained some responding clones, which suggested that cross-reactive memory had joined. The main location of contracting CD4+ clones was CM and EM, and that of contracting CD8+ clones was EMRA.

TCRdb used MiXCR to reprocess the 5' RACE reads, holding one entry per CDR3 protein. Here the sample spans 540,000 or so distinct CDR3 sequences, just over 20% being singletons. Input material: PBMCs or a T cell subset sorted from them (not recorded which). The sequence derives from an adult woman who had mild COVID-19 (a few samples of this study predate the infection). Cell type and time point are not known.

CDR3 loop: CASSVGGERSTDTQYF. The CDR3 region has the DNA TGTGCCAGCAGCGTAGGTGGGGAGAGAAGCACAGATACGCAGTATTTT. The chain uses TRBV9 and TRBJ2-3; the D gene is possibly TRBD2 (5 bases). V shed 0 bases and J shed 0 bases, with 11 bases lying between them. CDR1 and CDR2 (germline): SGDLS, YYNGEE. The CDR3 has 16 amino acids.